These 5 T cell receptor beta chains were all obtained from the same sample, sequenced in a study of OX40 agonist ivuxolimab in advanced cancers. TCRdb's table, derived via immunoSEQ multiplex PCR, lists solely in-frame clones and lacks some. The data contain fewer than 85,000 clones, around 82% of them singletons. The specimen was CD4+ or CD8+ T cells sorted from blood, collected in a trial of the OX40 agonist ivuxolimab. These receptors were taken from an adult with an advanced solid tumor such as melanoma, head and neck, liver or kidney cancer.

The genes are TRBV27 and TRBJ1-1; TRBD1 matches 8 bases. The junction had 7 bases not matched to a gene; V was cut back by 3 bases and J by 7 bases. The CDR3 has 14 residues. The V gene's germline CDR1 is MNHEY and CDR2 SMNVEV (reference sequence). CDR3 in DNA: TGTGCCAGCAGTTTGTATACCGGGACAGGTGAAGCTTTCTTT. Protein sequence: CASSLYTGTGEAFF.

This clone has only one observation. This chain joins TRBV7-2 and TRBJ1-2; the match to TRBD1 covers 11 bases. The V gene end was trimmed by 5 bases and the J gene end by 7 bases; junction bases not matched to a gene: 9. The CDR3 is 15 amino acids. The germline gives CDR1 SGHTA, CDR2 FQGNSA. Here the CDR3 DNA reads TGTGCCAGCAGCGACGGACAGGGGGCAACTGGTGGCTACACCTTC. Residues: CASSDGQGATGGYTF.

V and J are TRBV2 and TRBJ2-3; weak D call: TRBD2 (5 bases). Germline V lookup: CDR1 SNHLY, CDR2 FYNNEI. The CDR3 is 15 amino acids. The V gene lost 7 bases and the J gene lost 0 bases, with 14 bases spanning the gap. The CDR3 nucleotides read TGTGCCAGCAAGCTACTAGACACTAGCACAGATACGCAGTATTTT. Its protein product is CASKLLDTSTDTQYF.

The V call is TRBV7-9, the J call TRBJ2-5; perhaps TRBD1 as D (5 bases). The CDR3 sequence is 13 residues long. Trimming shortened V by 5 bases and J by 2 bases, and 9 bases separated the two germline ends. From germline, CDR1 is SEHNR and CDR2 FQNEAQ (reference sequence). The chain's CDR3 is CASSIRGQETQYF. Here the CDR3 DNA reads TGTGCCAGCAGCATAAGGGGTCAAGAGACCCAGTACTTC.

The chain carries TRBV18 and TRBJ1-2; 7 bases match TRBD1. CDR1 and CDR2 from the germline V gene are KGHSH and LQKENI. This CDR3 is 14 amino acids long. With V trimmed by 3 bases and J by 7 bases, 8 bases remained unmatched. The CDR3 bases are TGTGCCAGCTCACCGGACCGACACAGGGGTGGCTACACCTTC. The encoded protein is CASSPDRHRGGYTF.